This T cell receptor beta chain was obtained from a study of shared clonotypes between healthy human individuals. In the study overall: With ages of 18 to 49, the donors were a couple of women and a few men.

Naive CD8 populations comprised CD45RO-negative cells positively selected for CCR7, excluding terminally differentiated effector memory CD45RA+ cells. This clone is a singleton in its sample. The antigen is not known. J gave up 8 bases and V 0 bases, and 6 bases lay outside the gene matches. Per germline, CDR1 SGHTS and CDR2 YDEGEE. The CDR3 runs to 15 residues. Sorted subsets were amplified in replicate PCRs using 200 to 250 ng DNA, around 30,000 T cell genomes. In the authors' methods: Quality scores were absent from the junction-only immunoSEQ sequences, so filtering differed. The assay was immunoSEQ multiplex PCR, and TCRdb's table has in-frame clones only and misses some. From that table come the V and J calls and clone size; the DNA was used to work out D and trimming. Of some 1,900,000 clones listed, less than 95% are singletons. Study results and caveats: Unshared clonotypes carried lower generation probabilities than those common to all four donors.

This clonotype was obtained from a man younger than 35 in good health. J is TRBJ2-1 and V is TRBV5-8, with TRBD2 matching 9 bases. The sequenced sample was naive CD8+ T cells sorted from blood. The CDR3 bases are TGTGCCAGCAGCTTGGGCCCTAGCGGGAACTATGAGCAGTTCTTC. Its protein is CASSLGPSGNYEQFF.